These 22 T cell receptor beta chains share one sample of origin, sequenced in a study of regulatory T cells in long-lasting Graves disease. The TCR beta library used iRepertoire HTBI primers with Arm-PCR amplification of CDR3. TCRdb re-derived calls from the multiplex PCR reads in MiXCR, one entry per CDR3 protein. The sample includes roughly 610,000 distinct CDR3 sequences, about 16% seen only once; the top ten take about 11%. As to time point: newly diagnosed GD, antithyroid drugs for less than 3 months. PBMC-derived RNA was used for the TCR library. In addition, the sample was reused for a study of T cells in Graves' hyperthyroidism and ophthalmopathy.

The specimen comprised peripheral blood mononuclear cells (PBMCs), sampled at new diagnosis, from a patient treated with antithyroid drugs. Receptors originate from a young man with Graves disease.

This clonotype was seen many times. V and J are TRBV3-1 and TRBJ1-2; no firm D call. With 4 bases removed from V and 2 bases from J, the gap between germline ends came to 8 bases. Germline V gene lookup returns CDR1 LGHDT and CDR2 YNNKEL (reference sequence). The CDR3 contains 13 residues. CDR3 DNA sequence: TGTGCCAGCAGCCTTACTCAGAACTATGGCTACACCTTC. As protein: CASSLTQNYGYTF.

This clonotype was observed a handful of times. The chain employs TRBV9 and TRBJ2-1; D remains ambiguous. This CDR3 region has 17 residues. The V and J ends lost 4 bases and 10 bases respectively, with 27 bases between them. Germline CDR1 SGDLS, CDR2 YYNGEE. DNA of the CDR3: TGTGCCAGCAGCTCCCGTTCGGGCGAACTACCCACCGGCGAGCAGTTCTTC. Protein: CASSSRSGELPTGEQFF.

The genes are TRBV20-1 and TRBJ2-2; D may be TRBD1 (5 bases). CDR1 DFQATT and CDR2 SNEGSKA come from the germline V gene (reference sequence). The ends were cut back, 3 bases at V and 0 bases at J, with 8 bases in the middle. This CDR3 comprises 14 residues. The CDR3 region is CSASQGANTGELFF. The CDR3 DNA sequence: TGCAGTGCTAGTCAGGGCGCGAACACCGGGGAGCTGTTTTTT.

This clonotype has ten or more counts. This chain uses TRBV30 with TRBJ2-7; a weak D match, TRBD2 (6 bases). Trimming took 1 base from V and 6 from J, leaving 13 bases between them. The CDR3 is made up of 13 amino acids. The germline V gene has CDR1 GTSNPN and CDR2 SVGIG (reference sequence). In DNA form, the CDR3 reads TGTGCCTGGAGTGCGGGGACTCCCCTCGAGCAGTACTTC. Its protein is CAWSAGTPLEQYF.

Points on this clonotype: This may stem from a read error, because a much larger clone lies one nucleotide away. CDR3 loop: CASSRTRGRNTDTQYF. Written as DNA, the CDR3 is TGTGCCAGCAGTCGGACTAGGGGGAGAAACACAGATACGCAGTATTTT. The chain carries TRBV27 and TRBJ2-3; TRBD2 might be the D (7 bases). The CDR3 consists of 16 residues. Germline CDR1 is MNHEY and CDR2 is SMNVEV (reference sequence). V was trimmed by 5 bases and J by 2 bases, leaving 17 bases between them.

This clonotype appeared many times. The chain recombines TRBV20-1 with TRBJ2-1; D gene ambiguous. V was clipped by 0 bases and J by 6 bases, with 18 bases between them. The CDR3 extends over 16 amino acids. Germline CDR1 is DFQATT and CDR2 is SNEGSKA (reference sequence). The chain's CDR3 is CSARETTAPSGNEQFF. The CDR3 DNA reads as TGCAGTGCTAGAGAGACGACGGCGCCCTCGGGCAATGAGCAGTTCTTC.

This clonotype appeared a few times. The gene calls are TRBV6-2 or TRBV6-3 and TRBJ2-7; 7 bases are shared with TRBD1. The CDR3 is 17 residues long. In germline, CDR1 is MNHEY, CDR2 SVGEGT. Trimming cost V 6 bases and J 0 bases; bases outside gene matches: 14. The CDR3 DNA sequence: TGTGCCAGCAGCGTTGATAGGACAGGCTTTAGCTCCTACGAGCAGTACTTC. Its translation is CASSVDRTGFSSYEQYF.

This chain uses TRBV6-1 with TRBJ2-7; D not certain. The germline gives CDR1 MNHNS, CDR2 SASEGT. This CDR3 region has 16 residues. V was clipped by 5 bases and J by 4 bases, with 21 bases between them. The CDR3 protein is CASSPGPMGETYEQYF. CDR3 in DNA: TGTGCCAGCAGTCCTGGACCGATGGGTGAGACATACGAGCAGTACTTC.

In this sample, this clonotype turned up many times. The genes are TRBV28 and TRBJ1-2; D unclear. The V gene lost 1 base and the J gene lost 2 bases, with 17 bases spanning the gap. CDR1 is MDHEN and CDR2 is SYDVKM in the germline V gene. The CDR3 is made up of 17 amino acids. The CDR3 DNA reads TGTGCCAGCAGTTTATTGGCGGGGAAAAAAGCGAACTATGGCTACACCTTC. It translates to CASSLLAGKKANYGYTF.

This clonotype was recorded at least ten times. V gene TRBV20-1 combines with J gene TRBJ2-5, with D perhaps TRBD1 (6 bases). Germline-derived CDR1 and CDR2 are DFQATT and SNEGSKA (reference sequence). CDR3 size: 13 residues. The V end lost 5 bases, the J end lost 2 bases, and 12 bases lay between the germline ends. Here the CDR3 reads CSAYRDTQETQYF. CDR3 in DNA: TGCAGTGCTTACCGGGACACTCAAGAGACCCAGTACTTC.

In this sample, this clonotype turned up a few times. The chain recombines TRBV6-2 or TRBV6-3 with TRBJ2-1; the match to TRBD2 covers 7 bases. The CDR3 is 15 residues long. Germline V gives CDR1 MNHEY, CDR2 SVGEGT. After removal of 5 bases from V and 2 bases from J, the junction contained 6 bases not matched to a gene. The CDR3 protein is CASSLLADTYNEQFF. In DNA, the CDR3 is TGTGCCAGCAGTCTCCTAGCGGATACCTACAATGAGCAGTTCTTC.

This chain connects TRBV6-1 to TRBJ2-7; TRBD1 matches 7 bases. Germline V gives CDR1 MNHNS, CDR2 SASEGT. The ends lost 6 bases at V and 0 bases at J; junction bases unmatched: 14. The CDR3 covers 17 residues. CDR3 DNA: TGTGCCAGCAGAGCACGACAGGGTCTTGGGGGCTCCTACGAGCAGTACTTC. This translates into CASRARQGLGGSYEQYF.

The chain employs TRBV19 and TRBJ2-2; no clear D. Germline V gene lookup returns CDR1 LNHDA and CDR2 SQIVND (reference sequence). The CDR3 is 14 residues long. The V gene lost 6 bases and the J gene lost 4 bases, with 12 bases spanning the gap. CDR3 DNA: TGTGCCAGTAGGGTGGCTGGGGTCACCGGGGAGCTGTTTTTT. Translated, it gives CASRVAGVTGELFF.

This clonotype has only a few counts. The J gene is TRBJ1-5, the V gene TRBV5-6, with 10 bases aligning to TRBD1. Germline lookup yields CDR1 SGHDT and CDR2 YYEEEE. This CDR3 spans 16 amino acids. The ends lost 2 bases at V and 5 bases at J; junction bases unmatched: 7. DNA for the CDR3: TGTGCCAGCAGCTTCGACAGGGGGCTTAACGATCAGCCCCAGCATTTT. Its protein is CASSFDRGLNDQPQHF.

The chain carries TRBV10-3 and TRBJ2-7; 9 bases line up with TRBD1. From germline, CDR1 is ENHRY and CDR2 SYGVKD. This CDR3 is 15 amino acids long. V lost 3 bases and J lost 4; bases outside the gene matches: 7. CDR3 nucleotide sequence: TGTGCCATCAGTGACCTCGCCGGGACAGGGTACGAGCAGTACTTC. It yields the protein CAISDLAGTGYEQYF.

CDR3 nucleotides: TGCAGTAGGGACCGCAGATGGGTCATAAACACCATATATTTT. This encodes CSRDRRWVINTIYF. V gene TRBV20-1 combines with J gene TRBJ1-3; the D gene is possibly TRBD1 (5 bases). The germline CDR1 and CDR2 sequences are DFQATT and SNEGSKA (reference sequence). V was trimmed by 8 bases and J by 6 bases, leaving 20 bases between them. The CDR3 sequence is 14 residues long.

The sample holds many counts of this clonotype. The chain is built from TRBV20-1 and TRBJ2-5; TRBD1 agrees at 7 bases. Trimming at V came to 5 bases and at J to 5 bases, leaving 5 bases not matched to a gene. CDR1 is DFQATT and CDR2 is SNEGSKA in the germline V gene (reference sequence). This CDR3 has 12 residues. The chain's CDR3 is CSAQTGRETQYF. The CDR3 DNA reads TGCAGTGCTCAGACAGGGCGGGAGACCCAGTACTTC.

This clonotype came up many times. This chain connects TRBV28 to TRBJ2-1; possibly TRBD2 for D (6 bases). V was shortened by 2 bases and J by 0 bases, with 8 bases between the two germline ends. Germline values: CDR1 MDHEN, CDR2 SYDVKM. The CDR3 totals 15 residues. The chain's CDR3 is CASSLSGLSYNEQFF. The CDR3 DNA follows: TGTGCCAGCAGTTTAAGCGGGCTCTCCTACAATGAGCAGTTCTTC.

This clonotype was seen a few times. Here the CDR3 DNA reads TGCGCCAGCAGGTATGACAGGGATGTAGAGCGAAATCAGCCCCAGCATTTT. Amino acid sequence: CASRYDRDVERNQPQHF. The V and J genes are TRBV10-1 and TRBJ1-5; 7 positions match TRBD1. V trimming: 6 bases; J trimming: 4 bases; junction bases outside the gene matches: 15. The CDR3 spans 17 residues. Looked up from germline, CDR1 is WNHNN and CDR2 is SYGVQD (reference sequence).

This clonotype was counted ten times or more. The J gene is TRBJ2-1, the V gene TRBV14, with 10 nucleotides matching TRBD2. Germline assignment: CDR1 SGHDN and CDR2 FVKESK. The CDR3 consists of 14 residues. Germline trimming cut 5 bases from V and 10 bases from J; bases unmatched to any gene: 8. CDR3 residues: CASSTSGLAAEQFF. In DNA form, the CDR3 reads TGTGCCAGCAGCACCTCAGGACTAGCGGCGGAGCAGTTCTTC.

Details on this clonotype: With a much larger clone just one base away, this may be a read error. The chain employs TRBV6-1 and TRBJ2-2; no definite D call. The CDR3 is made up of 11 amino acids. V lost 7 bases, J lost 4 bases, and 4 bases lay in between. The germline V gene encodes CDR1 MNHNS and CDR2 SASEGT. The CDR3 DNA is TGTGCCAGCAAAAGCACCGGGGAGCTGTTTTTT. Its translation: CASKSTGELFF.

The CDR3 DNA follows: TGCAGTGCTAGAGAATACAAACTAGCGGGAGGGGCGGGGACCCAGTACTTC. Translation: CSAREYKLAGGAGTQYF. The chain joins TRBV20-1 to TRBJ2-5, with 13 nucleotides matching TRBD2. Germline V lookup: CDR1 DFQATT, CDR2 SNEGSKA (reference sequence). Trimming at V came to 0 bases and at J to 7 bases, leaving 11 bases not matched to a gene. CDR3 length: 17 amino acids.